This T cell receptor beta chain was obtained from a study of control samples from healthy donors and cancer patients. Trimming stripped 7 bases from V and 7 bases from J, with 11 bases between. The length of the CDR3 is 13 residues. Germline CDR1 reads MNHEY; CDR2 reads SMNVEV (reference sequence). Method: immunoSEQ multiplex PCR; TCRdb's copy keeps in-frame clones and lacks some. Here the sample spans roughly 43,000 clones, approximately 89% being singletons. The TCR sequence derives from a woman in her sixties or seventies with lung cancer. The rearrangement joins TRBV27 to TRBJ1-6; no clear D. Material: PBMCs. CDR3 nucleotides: TGTGCCAGCACCAGTACAAACAATTCACCCCTCCACTTT. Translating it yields CASTSTNNSPLHF.